This T cell receptor (beta chain) was observed in a study of patients and donors after allogeneic stem cell transplantation. TCRdb recomputed calls from the RT-PCR reads with MiXCR, one row per CDR3 protein. This table holds hundreds of thousands of distinct CDR3 sequences, 16% found once. The V segment lost 4 bases and the J segment 1 base; nucleotides outside the gene matches: 13. This CDR3 spans 17 amino acids. The germline V gene encodes CDR1 MGHRA and CDR2 YSYEKL. This clonotype was seen a handful of times. The sequence was obtained from a human donor who was either an allogeneic HSCT recipient or a stem cell or donor lymphocyte infusion donor (not recorded which). It is not recorded whose cells these are; they may come from a transplant donor. Sequencing was performed on blood, either unsorted or a sorted T cell fraction (not recorded which). The V gene is TRBV4-1, the J gene TRBJ2-7; TRBD2 aligns across 7 bases. CDR3 sequence: CASSLMSNGLGSYEQYF. In nucleotides, the CDR3 is TGCGCCAGCAGCCTTATGTCCAATGGACTAGGATCCTACGAGCAGTACTTC.